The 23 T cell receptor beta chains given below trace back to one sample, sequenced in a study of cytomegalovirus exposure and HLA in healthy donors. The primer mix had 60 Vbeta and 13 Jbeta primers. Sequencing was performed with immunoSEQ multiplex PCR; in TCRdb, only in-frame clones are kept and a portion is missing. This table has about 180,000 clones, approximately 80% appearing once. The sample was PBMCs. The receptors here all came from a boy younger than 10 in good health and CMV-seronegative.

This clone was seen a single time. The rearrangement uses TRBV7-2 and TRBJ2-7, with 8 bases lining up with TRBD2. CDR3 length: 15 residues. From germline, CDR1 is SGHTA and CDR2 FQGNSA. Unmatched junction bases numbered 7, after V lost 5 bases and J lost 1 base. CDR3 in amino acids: CASSPSGSASYEQYF. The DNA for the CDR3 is TGTGCCAGCAGCCCGAGCGGGAGCGCATCCTACGAGCAGTACTTC.

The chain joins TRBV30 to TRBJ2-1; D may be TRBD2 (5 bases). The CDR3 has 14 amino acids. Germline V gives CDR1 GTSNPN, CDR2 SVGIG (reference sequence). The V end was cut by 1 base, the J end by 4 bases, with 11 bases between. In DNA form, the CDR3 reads TGTGCCTGGAGTGGGAGGAGGCTTTACAATGAGCAGTTCTTC. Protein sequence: CAWSGRRLYNEQFF.

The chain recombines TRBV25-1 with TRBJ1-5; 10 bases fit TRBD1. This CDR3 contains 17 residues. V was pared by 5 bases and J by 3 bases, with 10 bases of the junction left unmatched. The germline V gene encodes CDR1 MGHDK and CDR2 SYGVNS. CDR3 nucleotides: TGTGCCAGCAGTCACCCCCCCGGGACAGGGGACAATCAGCCCCAGCATTTT. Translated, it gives CASSHPPGTGDNQPQHF.

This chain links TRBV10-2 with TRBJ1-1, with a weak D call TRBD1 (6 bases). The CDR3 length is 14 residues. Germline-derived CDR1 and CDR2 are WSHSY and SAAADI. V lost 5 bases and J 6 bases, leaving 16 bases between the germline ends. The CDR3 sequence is CASSLGGIGSEAFF. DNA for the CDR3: TGCGCCAGCAGTTTAGGGGGTATCGGATCTGAAGCTTTCTTT.

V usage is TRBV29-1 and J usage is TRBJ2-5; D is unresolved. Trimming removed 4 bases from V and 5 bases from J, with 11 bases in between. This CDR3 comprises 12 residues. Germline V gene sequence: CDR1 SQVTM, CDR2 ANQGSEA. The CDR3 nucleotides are TGCAGCGTTGGGGCTCCAGGCGAGACCCAGTACTTC. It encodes CSVGAPGETQYF.

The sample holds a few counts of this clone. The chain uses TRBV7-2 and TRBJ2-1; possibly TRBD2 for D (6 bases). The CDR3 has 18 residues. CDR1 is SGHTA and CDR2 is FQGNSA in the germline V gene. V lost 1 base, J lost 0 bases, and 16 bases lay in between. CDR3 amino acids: CASSLDPIAVSSYNEQFF. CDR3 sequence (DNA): TGTGCCAGCAGCTTAGATCCTATAGCGGTCAGCTCCTACAATGAGCAGTTCTTC.

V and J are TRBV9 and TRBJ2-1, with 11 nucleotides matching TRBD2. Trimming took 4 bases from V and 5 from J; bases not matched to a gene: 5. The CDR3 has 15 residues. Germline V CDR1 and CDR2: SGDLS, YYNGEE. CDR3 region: CASSYSGGDNNEQFF. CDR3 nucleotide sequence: TGTGCCAGCAGCTATAGCGGGGGGGATAACAATGAGCAGTTCTTC.

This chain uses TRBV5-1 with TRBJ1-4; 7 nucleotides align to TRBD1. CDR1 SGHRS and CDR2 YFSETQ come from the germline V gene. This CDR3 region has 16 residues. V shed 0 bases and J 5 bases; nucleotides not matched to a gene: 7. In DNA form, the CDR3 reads TGCGCCAGCAGCTTGGCTCCGACAGGGAAGAATGAAAAACTGTTTTTT. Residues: CASSLAPTGKNEKLFF.

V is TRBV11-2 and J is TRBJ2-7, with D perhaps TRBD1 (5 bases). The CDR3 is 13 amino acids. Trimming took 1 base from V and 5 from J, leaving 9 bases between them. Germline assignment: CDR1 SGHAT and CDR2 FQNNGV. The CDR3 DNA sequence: TGTGCCAGCAGCTTAGGGGGCTCACACGAGCAGTACGTC. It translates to CASSLGGSHEQYV.

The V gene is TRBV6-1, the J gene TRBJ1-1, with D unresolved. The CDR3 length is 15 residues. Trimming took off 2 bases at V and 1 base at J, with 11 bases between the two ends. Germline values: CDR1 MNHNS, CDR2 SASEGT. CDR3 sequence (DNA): TGTGCCAGCAGTGAATTGGCAGGATCGAACACTGAAGCTTTCTTT. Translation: CASSELAGSNTEAFF.

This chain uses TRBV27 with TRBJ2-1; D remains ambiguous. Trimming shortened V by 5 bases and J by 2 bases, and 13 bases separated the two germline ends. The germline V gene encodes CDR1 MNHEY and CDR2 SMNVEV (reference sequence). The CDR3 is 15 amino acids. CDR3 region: CASSPTSNPYNEQFF. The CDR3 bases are TGTGCCAGCAGTCCGACATCTAACCCCTACAATGAGCAGTTCTTC.

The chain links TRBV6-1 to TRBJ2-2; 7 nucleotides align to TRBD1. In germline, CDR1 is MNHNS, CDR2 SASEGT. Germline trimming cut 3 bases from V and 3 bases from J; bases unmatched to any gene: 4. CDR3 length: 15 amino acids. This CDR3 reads CASSDSQGYTGELFF. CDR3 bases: TGTGCCAGCAGTGATTCACAGGGGTACACCGGGGAGCTGTTTTTT.

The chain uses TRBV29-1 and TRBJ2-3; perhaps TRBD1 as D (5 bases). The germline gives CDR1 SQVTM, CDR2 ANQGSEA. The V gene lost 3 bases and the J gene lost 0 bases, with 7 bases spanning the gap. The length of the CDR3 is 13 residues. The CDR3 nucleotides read TGCAGCGTTGACAGGGCTAGCACAGATACGCAGTATTTT. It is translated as CSVDRASTDTQYF.

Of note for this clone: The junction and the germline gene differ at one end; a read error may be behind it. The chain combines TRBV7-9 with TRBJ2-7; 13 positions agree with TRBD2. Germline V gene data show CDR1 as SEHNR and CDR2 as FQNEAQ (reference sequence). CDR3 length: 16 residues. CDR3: CSSSRPPGLAGVEQYF. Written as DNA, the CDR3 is TGTTCCAGCAGCCGGCCCCCTGGACTAGCGGGAGTGGAGCAGTACTTC.

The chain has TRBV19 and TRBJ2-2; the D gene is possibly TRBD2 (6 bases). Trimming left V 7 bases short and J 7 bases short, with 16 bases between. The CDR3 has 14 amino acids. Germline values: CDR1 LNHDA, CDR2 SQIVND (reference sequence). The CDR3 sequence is CASTMGGLIGELFF. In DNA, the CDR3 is TGTGCCAGTACGATGGGGGGTTTGATCGGGGAGCTGTTTTTT.

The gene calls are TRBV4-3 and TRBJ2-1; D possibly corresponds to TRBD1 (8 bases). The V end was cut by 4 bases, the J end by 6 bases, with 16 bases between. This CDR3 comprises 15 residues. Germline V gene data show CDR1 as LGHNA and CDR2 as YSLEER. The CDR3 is CASSRDRRTSNEQFF. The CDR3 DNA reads TGCGCCAGCAGCCGGGACAGGAGGACTAGCAATGAGCAGTTCTTC.

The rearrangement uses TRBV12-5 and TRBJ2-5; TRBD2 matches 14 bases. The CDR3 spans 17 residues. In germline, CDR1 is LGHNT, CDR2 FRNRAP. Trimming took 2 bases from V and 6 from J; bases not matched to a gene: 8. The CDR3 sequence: CASGLPRGTSGGKTQYF. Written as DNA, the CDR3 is TGTGCTAGTGGTTTGCCCCGAGGGACTAGCGGGGGAAAGACCCAGTACTTC. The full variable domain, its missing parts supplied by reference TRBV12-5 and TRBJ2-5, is DARVTQTPRHKVTEMGQEVTMRCQPILGHNTVFWYRQTMMQGLELLAYFRNRAPLDDSGMPKDRFSAEMPDATLATLKIQPSEPRDSAVYFCASGLPRGTSGGKTQYFGPGTRLLVL.

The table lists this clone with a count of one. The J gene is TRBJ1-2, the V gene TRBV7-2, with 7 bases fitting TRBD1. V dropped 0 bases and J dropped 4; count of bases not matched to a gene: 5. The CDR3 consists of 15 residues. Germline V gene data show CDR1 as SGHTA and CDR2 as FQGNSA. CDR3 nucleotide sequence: TGTGCCAGCAGCTTAGCACCGGACAGGATCTATGGCTACACCTTC. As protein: CASSLAPDRIYGYTF.

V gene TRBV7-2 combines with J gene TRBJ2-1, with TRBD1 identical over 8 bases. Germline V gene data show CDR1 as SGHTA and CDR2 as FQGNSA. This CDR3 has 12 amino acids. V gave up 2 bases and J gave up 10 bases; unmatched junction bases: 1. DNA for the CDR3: TGTGCCAGCAGCTTATGGGACAGGGAGCAGTTCTTC. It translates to CASSLWDREQFF.

CDR3 DNA sequence: TGTGCCAGCAGCTTAGAGGGACTAGCGGCAACTAGCACAGATACGCAGTATTTT. Protein sequence: CASSLEGLAATSTDTQYF. The chain combines TRBV7-8 with TRBJ2-3, with 11 bases fitting TRBD2. CDR1 SGHVS and CDR2 FQNEAQ come from the germline V gene. V was clipped by 1 base and J by 0 bases; unmatched bases: 6. CDR3 length: 18 amino acids.

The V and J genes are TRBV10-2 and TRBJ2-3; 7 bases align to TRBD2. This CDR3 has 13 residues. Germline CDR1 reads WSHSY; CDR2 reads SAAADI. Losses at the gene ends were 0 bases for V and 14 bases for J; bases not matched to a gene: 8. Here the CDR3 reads CASSESETSRRYF. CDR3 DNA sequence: TGCGCCAGCAGTGAGTCGGAGACTAGCCGAAGGTATTTT.

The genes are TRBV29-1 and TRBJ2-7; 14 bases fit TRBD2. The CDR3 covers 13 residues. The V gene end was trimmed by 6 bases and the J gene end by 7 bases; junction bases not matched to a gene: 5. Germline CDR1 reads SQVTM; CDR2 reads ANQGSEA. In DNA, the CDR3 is TGCAGCGTCAAGGGACTAGCGGGAGTAGAGCAGTACTTC. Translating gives CSVKGLAGVEQYF.

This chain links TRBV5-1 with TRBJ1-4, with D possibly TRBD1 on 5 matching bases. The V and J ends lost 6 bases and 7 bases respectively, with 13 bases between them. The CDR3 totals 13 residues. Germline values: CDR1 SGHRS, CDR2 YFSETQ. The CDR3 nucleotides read TGCGCCAGCAAAGGGGCAGACCCTGAAAAACTGTTTTTT. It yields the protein CASKGADPEKLFF.